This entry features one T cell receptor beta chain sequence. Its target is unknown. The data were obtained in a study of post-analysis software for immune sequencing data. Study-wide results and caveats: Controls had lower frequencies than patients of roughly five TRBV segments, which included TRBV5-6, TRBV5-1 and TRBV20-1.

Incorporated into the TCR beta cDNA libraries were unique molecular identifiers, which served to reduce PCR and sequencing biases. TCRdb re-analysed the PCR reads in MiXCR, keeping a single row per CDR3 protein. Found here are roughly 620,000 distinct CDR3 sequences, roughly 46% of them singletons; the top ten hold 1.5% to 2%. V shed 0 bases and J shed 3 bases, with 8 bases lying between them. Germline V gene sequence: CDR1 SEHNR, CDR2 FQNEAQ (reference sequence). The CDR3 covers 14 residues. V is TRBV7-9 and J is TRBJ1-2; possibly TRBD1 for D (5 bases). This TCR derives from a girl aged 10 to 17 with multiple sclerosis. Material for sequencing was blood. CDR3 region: CASSLADNDYGYTF. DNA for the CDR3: TGTGCCAGCAGCTTAGCGGACAACGACTATGGCTACACCTTC.